Listed here are 28 T cell receptor beta chains from one sample, sequenced in a study of blood T cells in healthy people across ages. Then a second PCR, running about 6 to 12 cycles, was carried out with a sample-barcoded 5' primer and a J-beta primer mix. Via MiXCR, TCRdb re-called the 5' RACE reads, giving one row per CDR3 protein. Of 700,000 to 800,000 distinct CDR3 sequences listed, approximately 43% are singletons. The sample was blood. All receptors come from a woman in her fifties or sixties in good health.

This clonotype was seen ten or more times. V and J are TRBV21-1 and TRBJ2-1; the table assigns TRBD1, which was not confirmed against the DNA. TRBV21-1 is assigned pseudogene status. This CDR3 spans 17 amino acids. The chain's CDR3 is CASSKDGYPGSYNEQFF. The DNA of the CDR3 is TGTGCCAGCAGCAAAGACGGATATCCGGGCAGTTACAATGAGCAGTTCTTC.

The chain carries TRBV20-1 and TRBJ2-4, with D possibly TRBD1 on 5 matching bases. V lost 1 base to trimming and J lost 8 bases, with 12 bases between them. CDR1 is DFQATT, CDR2 SNEGSKA, per germline (reference sequence). The CDR3 spans 13 residues. CDR3 in amino acids: CSARVRGRDIQYF. The CDR3 region has the DNA TGCAGTGCTAGAGTTAGGGGAAGGGACATTCAGTACTTC.

This clonotype was observed a few times. The chain employs TRBV7-9 and TRBJ2-7; tentatively, D is TRBD2 (5 bases). This CDR3 region has 16 residues. Trimming took off 3 bases at V and 7 bases at J, with 22 bases between the two ends. In germline, CDR1 is SEHNR, CDR2 FQNEAQ (reference sequence). The CDR3 sequence is CASSFSHGGLYNEQYF. CDR3 nucleotide sequence: TGTGCCAGCAGCTTTTCCCACGGCGGACTTTACAATGAGCAGTACTTC. Combining the CDR3 with reference TRBV7-9 and TRBJ2-7 gives the whole variable domain DTGVSQNPRHKITKRGQNVTFRCDPISEHNRLYWYRQTLGQGPEFLTYFQNEAQLEKSRLLSDRFSAERPKGSFSTLEIQRTEQGDSAMYLCASSFSHGGLYNEQYFGPGTRLTVT.

V is TRBV7-2 and J is TRBJ1-5, with a possible D match to TRBD1 (5 bases). V lost 8 bases to trimming and J lost 6 bases, with 11 bases between them. CDR3 size: 12 residues. The germline V gene encodes CDR1 SGHTA and CDR2 FQGNSA. The CDR3 DNA reads as TGTGCCAGCCGTTCGGGGGTTCAGCCCCAGCATTTT. Its translation is CASRSGVQPQHF.

This clonotype was counted at least ten times. This chain connects TRBV7-8 to TRBJ1-4, with D perhaps matching TRBD1 (5 bases). Germline values: CDR1 SGHVS, CDR2 FQNEAQ. This CDR3 has 15 amino acids. V lost 2 bases to trimming and J lost 4 bases, with 11 bases between them. The CDR3 DNA is TGTGCCAGCAGCTTATGGCAGGGAAGTAATGAAAAACTGTTTTTT. This gives the protein CASSLWQGSNEKLFF.

This clonotype was seen only a few times. This chain links TRBV21-1 with TRBJ2-3; TRBD2 is taken as the D call from the table, unchecked against the DNA. TRBV21-1 is shown as a pseudogene. This CDR3 region has 17 residues. CDR3 DNA sequence: TGTGCCAGCAGCTTACCTCGACTAGCGGGAAGCACAGATACGCAGTATTTT. Protein product: CASSLPRLAGSTDTQYF.

To note about this clonotype: A much larger clone differs from this one at a single base, so this may be a read error. V is TRBV24-1 and J is TRBJ1-2; 7 bases map to TRBD1. CDR3 length: 15 residues. Germline CDR1 and CDR2: KGHDR and SFDVKD. V shed 4 bases and J 7 bases; nucleotides not matched to a gene: 11. The CDR3 DNA sequence: TGTGCCACCAGTGAGTCCGGGACAGAGGGATTTGGCTACACCTTC. Translation gives CATSESGTEGFGYTF.

Concerning this clonotype: The junction departs from germline at one end; a sequencing error may be responsible. The chain joins TRBV7-9 to TRBJ2-5; possible D gene TRBD1, 7 bases. CDR3 length equals 13 residues. CDR1 is SEHNR and CDR2 is FQNEAQ in the germline V gene (reference sequence). CDR3 nucleotides: TGTGCCGGCAGCTTAGTAGGCAGGGGGGAGCAGTACTTC. This gives the protein CAGSLVGRGEQYF.

This clonotype was seen a handful of times. V is TRBV3-1 and J is TRBJ1-2; D gene unclear. V was clipped by 4 bases and J by 4 bases, with 16 bases between them. In germline, CDR1 is LGHDT, CDR2 YNNKEL (reference sequence). This CDR3 contains 15 residues. The CDR3: CASSPPWEGTYGYTF. The CDR3 DNA reads TGTGCCAGCAGCCCCCCCTGGGAGGGAACCTATGGCTACACCTTC.

This sequence joins TRBV7-2 and TRBJ2-2; 13 positions agree with TRBD2. Trimming removed 2 bases from V and 0 bases from J; junction bases left unmatched: 3. The CDR3 has 18 amino acids. Germline V gives CDR1 SGHTA, CDR2 FQGNSA. CDR3 loop: CASSLWTSGGPNTGELFF. CDR3 sequence (DNA): TGTGCCAGCAGCTTATGGACTAGCGGGGGCCCGAACACCGGGGAGCTGTTTTTT.

The V gene is TRBV18, the J gene TRBJ2-1, with 12 positions matching TRBD2. There are 18 residues in the CDR3. Germline CDR1 KGHSH, CDR2 LQKENI. V lost 3 bases and J lost 4; bases outside the gene matches: 10. The chain's CDR3 is CASSPQETSGGAYNEQFF. The CDR3 coding sequence is TGTGCCAGCTCACCTCAGGAGACTAGCGGGGGTGCTTACAATGAGCAGTTCTTC. Looking up the rest from reference TRBV18 and TRBJ2-1 gives the full variable domain: NAGVMQNPRHLVRRRGQEARLRCSPMKGHSHVYWYRQLPEEGLKFMVYLQKENIIDESGMPKERFSAEFPKEGPSILRIQQVVRGDSAAYFCASSPQETSGGAYNEQFFGPGTRLTVL.

This chain uses TRBV20-1 with TRBJ2-4; TRBD1 agrees at 7 bases. This CDR3 spans 13 amino acids. Germline-derived CDR1 and CDR2 are DFQATT and SNEGSKA (reference sequence). Unmatched junction bases numbered 3, after V lost 2 bases and J lost 5 bases. CDR3 protein: CSARTGVQNIQYF. The CDR3 region has the DNA TGCAGTGCTAGAACAGGGGTACAAAACATTCAGTACTTC.

The chain links TRBV10-3 to TRBJ1-1; D is ambiguous. This CDR3 is 15 amino acids long. V was cut by 6 bases and J by 1 base, with 15 bases left in between. CDR1 ENHRY and CDR2 SYGVKD come from the germline V gene. The CDR3 sequence is CAISPKEGRNTEAFF. The DNA for the CDR3 is TGTGCCATCAGCCCGAAGGAGGGCAGGAACACTGAAGCTTTCTTT.

With regard to this clonotype: One end of the junction is discordant with germline, which a read error may explain. The chain combines TRBV11-2 with TRBJ1-2, with a weak D call TRBD1 (5 bases). Germline V CDR1 and CDR2: SGHAT, FQNNGV. CDR3 length equals 13 residues. In DNA, the CDR3 is TGTGCCAGCAGCGTGGGACGGAAAAGTGGCCACACCTTC. Amino acid sequence: CASSVGRKSGHTF. Together with reference TRBV11-2 and TRBJ1-2, the CDR3 gives the full variable domain: EAGVAQSPRYKIIEKRQSVAFWCNPISGHATLYWYQQILGQGPKLLIQFQNNGVVDDSQLPKDRFSAERLKGVDSTLKIQPAKLEDSAVYLCASSVGRKSGHTFGSGTRLTVV.

This clonotype was found a few times. The J gene is TRBJ2-1, the V gene TRBV5-5; 15 positions agree with TRBD2. This CDR3 has 17 amino acids. With V trimmed by 0 bases and J by 8 bases, 6 bases remained unmatched. CDR1 and CDR2 (germline): SGHKS, YYEKEE (reference sequence). The CDR3 here is CASSLGTSGGAPDEQFF. CDR3 in DNA: TGTGCCAGCAGCTTGGGGACTAGCGGGGGGGCGCCTGATGAGCAGTTCTTC. The complete variable domain, with remaining parts taken from reference TRBV5-5 and TRBJ2-1, reads DAGVTQSPTHLIKTRGQQVTLRCSPISGHKSVSWYQQVLGQGPQFIFQYYEKEERGRGNFPDRFSARQFPNYSSELNVNALLLGDSALYLCASSLGTSGGAPDEQFFGPGTRLTVL.

This chain links TRBV10-3 with TRBJ2-5, with D hard to call. The CDR3 length is 13 residues. Trimming stripped 0 bases from V and 11 bases from J, with 13 bases between. The germline CDR1 and CDR2 sequences are ENHRY and SYGVKD. Here the CDR3 reads CAISESDGTQQYF. The CDR3 DNA reads as TGTGCCATCAGTGAGTCGGACGGCACTCAGCAGTACTTC.

V and J are TRBV5-1 and TRBJ1-2; maybe TRBD1 (5 bases). CDR1 is SGHRS, CDR2 YFSETQ, per germline. V shed 1 base and J shed 8 bases, with 12 bases lying between them. The CDR3 consists of 13 residues. CDR3: CASSLNDRTGYTF. The CDR3 nucleotides are TGCGCCAGCAGCTTGAACGACAGAACCGGCTACACCTTC.

This clonotype appeared a single time. One end of the junction fails to match germline, which may point to a read error. The CDR3 here is CASSDPWTVTDPQYF. In DNA, the CDR3 is TGTGCCAGCAGTGATCCCTGGACAGTCACAGATCCGCAGTATTTT. The chain uses TRBV2 and TRBJ2-3; a possible D gene is TRBD1 (6 bases). The CDR3 spans 15 residues. CDR1 SNHLY and CDR2 FYNNEI come from the germline V gene.

In regard to this clonotype: This could be a read error, since a much larger clone is one nucleotide away. The CDR3 protein is CASSEGHLQGAQYF. In DNA form, the CDR3 reads TGCGCCAGCAGCGAGGGACACCTACAGGGGGCCCAGTACTTC. The chain couples TRBV5-1 to TRBJ2-5; TRBD1 matches 8 bases. CDR1 is SGHRS, CDR2 YFSETQ, per germline. The CDR3 contains 14 residues. J lost 9 bases, V lost 4 bases, and 11 bases had no gene match.

The chain uses TRBV9 and TRBJ1-2; D is ambiguous. The CDR3 runs to 11 residues. Trimming removed 3 bases at V and 3 bases at J, with 3 bases between. Germline lookup yields CDR1 SGDLS and CDR2 YYNGEE. The CDR3 is CASSAYYGYTF. For the CDR3, the DNA is TGTGCCAGCAGCGCTTACTATGGCTACACCTTC.

A word on this clonotype: One end of the junction varies from germline; a read error may be responsible. The rearrangement links TRBV5-1 to TRBJ2-2, with D possibly TRBD2 on 6 matching bases. CDR3 size: 15 residues. Germline V gene data show CDR1 as SGHRS and CDR2 as YFSETQ. In DNA form, the CDR3 reads TGCGCCAGCAGCTTACAAAGATCGAACACCGGGGGGCTGTTTTTT. Translated, it gives CASSLQRSNTGGLFF.

The sample holds a few counts of this clonotype. CDR3 amino acids: CATSDSSGGALGSNEQFF. CDR3 nucleotides: TGTGCCACCAGTGATTCTAGCGGGGGGGCCTTGGGGTCCAATGAGCAGTTCTTC. The gene calls are TRBV24-1 and TRBJ2-1; TRBD2 matches 12 bases. Germline V lookup: CDR1 KGHDR, CDR2 SFDVKD. V lost 2 bases and J lost 6; bases outside the gene matches: 10. The CDR3 spans 18 residues.

The rearrangement uses TRBV24-1 and TRBJ2-3; the match to TRBD2 covers 10 bases. CDR3 length: 16 residues. After removal of 4 bases from V and 3 bases from J, the junction contained 6 bases not matched to a gene. Germline values: CDR1 KGHDR, CDR2 SFDVKD. The CDR3 DNA is TGTGCCACCAGTGAGTCTCTAGCGGGAGTTACAGATACGCAGTATTTT. It encodes CATSESLAGVTDTQYF.

In this sample, this clonotype turned up a few times. The chain couples TRBV29-1 to TRBJ2-2; 8 bases fit TRBD2. CDR1 and CDR2 (germline): SQVTM, ANQGSEA. The CDR3 is made up of 14 amino acids. The V and J ends lost 5 bases and 5 bases, in that order; junction bases with no gene match: 7. The CDR3 bases are TGCAGCGTTAGGAGCGGGAGTCGAACCGGGGAGCTGTTTTTT. Its protein product is CSVRSGSRTGELFF.

On this clonotype itself: A read error is possible here, since a much larger clone lies one base away. V gene TRBV20-1 combines with J gene TRBJ2-1; D possibly uses TRBD1 or TRBD2 (5 bases each). Germline V gene lookup returns CDR1 DFQATT and CDR2 SNEGSKA (reference sequence). This CDR3 has 14 residues. CDR3 residues: CSARVGTVYNERFF. The CDR3 DNA reads TGCAGTGCTAGAGTAGGGACGGTTTACAATGAGCGGTTCTTC.

This chain joins TRBV29-1 and TRBJ2-7, with D possibly matching TRBD2 (5 bases). In germline, CDR1 is SQVTM, CDR2 ANQGSEA. Trimming took off 3 bases at V and 3 bases at J, with 9 bases between the two ends. This CDR3 region has 12 residues. CDR3 sequence: CSVESGLYEQYF. CDR3 DNA: TGCAGCGTTGAGTCCGGACTCTACGAGCAGTACTTC.

This clonotype was seen a handful of times. The V gene is TRBV7-2, the J gene TRBJ2-7; D not certain. Germline V gene sequence: CDR1 SGHTA, CDR2 FQGNSA. V was shortened by 3 bases and J by 4 bases, with 16 bases between the two germline ends. The CDR3 is 15 residues long. CDR3: CASSFGGNRDYEQYF. In DNA, the CDR3 is TGTGCCAGCAGCTTTGGCGGCAACAGAGATTACGAGCAGTACTTC.

This chain links TRBV6-6 with TRBJ1-2; D gene uncertain. V was trimmed by 10 bases and J by 1 base, leaving 7 bases between them. This CDR3 contains 11 residues. CDR1 and CDR2 (germline): MNHNY, SVGAGI (reference sequence). CDR3 coding DNA: TGTGCCATTGGCCGTAACTATGGCTACACCTTC. Translated: CAIGRNYGYTF.